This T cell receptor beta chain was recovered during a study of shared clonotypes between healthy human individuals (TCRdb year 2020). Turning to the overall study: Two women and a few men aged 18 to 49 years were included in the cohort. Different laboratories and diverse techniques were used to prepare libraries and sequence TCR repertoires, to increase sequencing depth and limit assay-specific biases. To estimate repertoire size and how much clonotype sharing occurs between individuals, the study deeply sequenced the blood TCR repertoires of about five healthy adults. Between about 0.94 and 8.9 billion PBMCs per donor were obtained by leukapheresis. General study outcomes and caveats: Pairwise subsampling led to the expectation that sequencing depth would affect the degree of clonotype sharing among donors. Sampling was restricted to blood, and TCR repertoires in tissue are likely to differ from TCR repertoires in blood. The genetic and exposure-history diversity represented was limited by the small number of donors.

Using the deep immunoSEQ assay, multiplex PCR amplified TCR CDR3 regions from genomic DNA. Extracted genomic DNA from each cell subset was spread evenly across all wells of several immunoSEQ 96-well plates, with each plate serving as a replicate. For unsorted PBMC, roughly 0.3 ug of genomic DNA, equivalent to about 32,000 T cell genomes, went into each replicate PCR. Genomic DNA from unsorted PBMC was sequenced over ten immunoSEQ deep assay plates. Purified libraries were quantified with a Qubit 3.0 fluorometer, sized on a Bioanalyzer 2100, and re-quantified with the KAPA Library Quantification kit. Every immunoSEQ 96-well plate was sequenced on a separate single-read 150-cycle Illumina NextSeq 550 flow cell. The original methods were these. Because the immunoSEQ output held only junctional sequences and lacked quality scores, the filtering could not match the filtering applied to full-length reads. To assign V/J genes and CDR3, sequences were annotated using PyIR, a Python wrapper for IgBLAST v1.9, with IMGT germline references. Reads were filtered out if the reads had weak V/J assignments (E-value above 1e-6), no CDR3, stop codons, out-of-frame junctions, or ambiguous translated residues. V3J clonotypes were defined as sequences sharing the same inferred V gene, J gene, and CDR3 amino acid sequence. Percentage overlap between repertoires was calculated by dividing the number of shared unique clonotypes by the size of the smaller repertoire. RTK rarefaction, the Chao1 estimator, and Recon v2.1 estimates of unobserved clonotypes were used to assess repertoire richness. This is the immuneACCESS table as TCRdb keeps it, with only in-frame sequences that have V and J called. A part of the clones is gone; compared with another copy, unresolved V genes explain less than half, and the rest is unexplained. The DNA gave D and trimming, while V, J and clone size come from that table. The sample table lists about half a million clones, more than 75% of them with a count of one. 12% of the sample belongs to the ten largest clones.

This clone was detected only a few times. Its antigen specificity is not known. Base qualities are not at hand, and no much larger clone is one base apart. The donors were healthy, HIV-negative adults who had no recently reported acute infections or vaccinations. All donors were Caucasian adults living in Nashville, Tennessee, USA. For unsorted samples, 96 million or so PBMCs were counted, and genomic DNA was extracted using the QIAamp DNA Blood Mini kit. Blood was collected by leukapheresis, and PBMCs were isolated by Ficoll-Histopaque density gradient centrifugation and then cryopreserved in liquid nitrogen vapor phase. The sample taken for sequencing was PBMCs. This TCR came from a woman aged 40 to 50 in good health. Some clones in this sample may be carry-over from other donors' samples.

The CDR3 amino acid sequence is: CASSPDSFYHSGANVLTF. In nucleotide form, the sequence is TGTGCCAGCAGTCCTGACAGTTTTTATCATTCTGGGGCCAACGTCCTGACTTTC. The chain is assembled from TRBV27 and TRBJ2-6, with TRBD1 perhaps the D gene, on 5 matching bases. From the germline V gene (reference sequence), CDR1 is MNHEY and CDR2 is SMNVEV. Spanning cysteine to phenylalanine, the CDR3 consists of 18 amino acids. Only CDR3 DNA remains: 54 bases, in frame from the first base. Relative to germline, V is 5 bases shorter and J is 1 base shorter, with 18 bases between their ends.